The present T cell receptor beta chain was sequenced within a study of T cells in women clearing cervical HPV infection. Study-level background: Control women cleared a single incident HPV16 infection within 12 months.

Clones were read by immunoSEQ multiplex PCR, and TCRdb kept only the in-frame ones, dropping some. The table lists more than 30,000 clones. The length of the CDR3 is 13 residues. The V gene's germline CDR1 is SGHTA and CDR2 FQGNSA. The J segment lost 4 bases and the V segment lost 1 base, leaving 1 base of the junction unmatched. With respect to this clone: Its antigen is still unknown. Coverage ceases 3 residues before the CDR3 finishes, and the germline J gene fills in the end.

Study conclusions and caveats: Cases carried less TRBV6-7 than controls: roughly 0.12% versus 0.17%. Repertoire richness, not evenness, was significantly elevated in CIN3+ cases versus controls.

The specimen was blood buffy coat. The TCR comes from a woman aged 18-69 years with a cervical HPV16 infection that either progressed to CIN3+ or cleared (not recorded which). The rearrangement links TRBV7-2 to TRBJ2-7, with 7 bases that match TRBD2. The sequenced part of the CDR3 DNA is TGTGCCAGCAGCTTAGGGGAGGGGTACGAG. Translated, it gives CASSLGEGYE. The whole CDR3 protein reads CASSLGEGYEQYF.